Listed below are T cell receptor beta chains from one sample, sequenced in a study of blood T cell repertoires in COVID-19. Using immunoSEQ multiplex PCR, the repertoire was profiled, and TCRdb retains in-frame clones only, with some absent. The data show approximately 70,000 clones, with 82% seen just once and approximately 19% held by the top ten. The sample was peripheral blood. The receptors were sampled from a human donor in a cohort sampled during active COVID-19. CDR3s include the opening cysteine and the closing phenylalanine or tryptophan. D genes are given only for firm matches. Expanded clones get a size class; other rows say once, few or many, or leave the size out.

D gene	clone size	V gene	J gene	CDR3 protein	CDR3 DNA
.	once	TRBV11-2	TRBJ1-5	CASSLDRTRPQHF	TGTGCCAGCAGCTTAGATCGGACTCGGCCCCAGCATTTT
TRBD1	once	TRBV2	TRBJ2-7	CASSDVGQGHEQYF	TGTGCCAGCAGTGACGTGGGACAGGGACACGAGCAGTACTTC
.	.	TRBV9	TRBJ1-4	CASSANLGGEKLFF	TGTGCCAGCAGCGCCAACCTAGGAGGGGAAAAACTGTTTTTT
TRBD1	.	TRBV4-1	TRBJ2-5	CASSQLQGGRETQYF	TGCGCCAGCAGCCAATTACAGGGGGGTAGGGAGACCCAGTACTTC
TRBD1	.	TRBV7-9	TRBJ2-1	CASSHRDRGFNEQFF	TGTGCCAGCAGCCACCGGGACAGGGGATTCAATGAGCAGTTCTTC
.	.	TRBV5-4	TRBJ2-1	CASSLGITDYNEQFF	TGTGCCAGCAGCCTCGGGATTACAGACTACAATGAGCAGTTCTTC
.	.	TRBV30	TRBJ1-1	CAWSVDREAFF	TGTGCCTGGAGCGTCGACAGGGAAGCTTTCTTT
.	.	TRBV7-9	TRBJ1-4	CATTTSNEKLFF	TGTGCAACCACGACAAGTAATGAAAAACTGTTTTTT
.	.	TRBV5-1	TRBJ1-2	CASSLDPGSYGYTF	TGCGCCAGCAGCTTGGATCCAGGGTCTTATGGCTACACCTTC
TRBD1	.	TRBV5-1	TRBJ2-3	CASSLGTGPLDTQYF	TGCGCCAGCAGCTTGGGGACAGGGCCGTTAGATACGCAGTATTTT
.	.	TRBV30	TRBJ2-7	CAWEGRLGEQYF	TGTGCCTGGGAGGGGAGGCTAGGAGAGCAGTACTTC
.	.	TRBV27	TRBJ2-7	CASSTRPGAYEQYF	TGTGCCAGCTCCACTAGGCCTGGGGCCTACGAGCAGTACTTC
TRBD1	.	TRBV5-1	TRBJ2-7	CASSLRQGALLGEQYF	TGCGCCAGCAGCTTAAGACAGGGGGCGCTCCTGGGCGAGCAGTACTTC
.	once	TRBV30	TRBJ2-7	CAWKKRASSYEQYF	TGTGCCTGGAAAAAGCGAGCGAGCTCCTACGAGCAGTACTTC
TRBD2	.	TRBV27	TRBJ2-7	CASSGLAASYEQYF	TGTGCCAGCAGTGGACTAGCGGCCTCCTACGAGCAGTACTTC